This is a list of T cell receptor beta chains from one sample in a study of blood T cell repertoires in COVID-19. The assay was immunoSEQ multiplex PCR, and TCRdb's table has in-frame clones only and misses some. This sample yields 130,000 or so clones, of which approximately 86% are seen a single time; less than 2% belongs to the top ten. The sample taken for sequencing was peripheral blood. The receptors were gathered from a woman aged 60-70 years with acute or convalescent COVID-19. CDR3s include the opening cysteine and the closing phenylalanine or tryptophan. The D gene is left open where the match is weak. Clone size is stated in some rows and not others, as once, few, many or a class when expanded.

J: TRBJ2-2
D: .
size: .
V: TRBV11-2
DNA: TGTGCCAGCAGCTTCGGCGGGGCGTACACCGGGGAGCTGTTTTTT
CDR3: CASSFGGAYTGELFF

J: TRBJ1-2
D: TRBD1
size: .
V: TRBV6-5
DNA: TGTGCCAGCATCTCGAGGACAGGGGCTCTCAATGGCTACACCTTC
CDR3: CASISRTGALNGYTF

J: TRBJ1-2
D: .
size: .
V: TRBV27
DNA: TGTGCCAGCAGTTCACCCGGCAGCGCTGACTATGGCTACACCTTC
CDR3: CASSSPGSADYGYTF

J: TRBJ1-1
D: TRBD1
size: .
V: TRBV2
DNA: TGTGCCAGCAGTGATCAGGGGGCATACACTGAAGCTTTCTTT
CDR3: CASSDQGAYTEAFF

J: TRBJ2-2
D: TRBD2
size: .
V: TRBV10-3
DNA: TGTGCCAGCCGACTAGCGGGGGCGAACACCGGGGAGCTGTTTTTT
CDR3: CASRLAGANTGELFF

J: TRBJ1-1
D: TRBD1
size: few
V: TRBV5-4
DNA: TGTGCCAGCAGCCGGGACAGGGCTGAAGCTTTCTTT
CDR3: CASSRDRAEAFF

J: TRBJ2-3
D: .
size: .
V: TRBV4-2
DNA: TGTGCCAGCAGCGGAAGGGGGGGGAGAGGGAGCACAGATACGCAGTATTTT
CDR3: CASSGRGGRGSTDTQYF

J: TRBJ1-6
D: TRBD1
size: .
V: TRBV30
DNA: TGTGCCTGGAGGGTATGGGACAGGGGGATTTCACCCCTCCACTTT
CDR3: CAWRVWDRGISPLHF

J: TRBJ1-4
D: .
size: .
V: TRBV4-1
DNA: TGCGCCAGCAGCCAAGACCCCCGGACTAGTGGGGGGGAAAAACTGTTTTTT
CDR3: CASSQDPRTSGGEKLFF

J: TRBJ1-1
D: .
size: .
V: TRBV18
DNA: TGTGCCAGCTCACCAAGGGCAGGGGAAGTCACTGAAGCTTTCTTT
CDR3: CASSPRAGEVTEAFF

J: TRBJ1-1
D: TRBD1
size: once
V: TRBV10-3
DNA: TGTGCCATCTCCCAGACAGGGTCCAAGGAAGCTTTCTTT
CDR3: CAISQTGSKEAFF

J: TRBJ2-3
D: .
size: few
V: TRBV11-3
DNA: TGTGCCAGCAGCTCCACGGGTCTTGGCACAGATACGCAGTATTTT
CDR3: CASSSTGLGTDTQYF

J: TRBJ2-1
D: TRBD2
size: .
V: TRBV4-1
DNA: TGCGCCAGCAGCCAAGATCCCGGGACACCCCCGGGACTAGCGGATTTCGATGAGCAGTTCTTC
CDR3: CASSQDPGTPPGLADFDEQFF

J: TRBJ1-4
D: .
size: .
V: TRBV5-1
DNA: TGCGCCAGCAGCTTGGGATACAGGGTTGGGAAACTGTTTTTT
CDR3: CASSLGYRVGKLFF

J: TRBJ2-7
D: TRBD1
size: .
V: TRBV6-6
DNA: TGTGCCAGCAGTCCAGTACAGGGACAGGGGGATTTGTACGAGCAGTACTTC
CDR3: CASSPVQGQGDLYEQYF

J: TRBJ1-2
D: .
size: .
V: TRBV5-4
DNA: TGTGCCAGCAGCGCCGGCGGGACTGGCTATGGCTACACCTTC
CDR3: CASSAGGTGYGYTF

J: TRBJ1-2
D: .
size: .
V: TRBV28
DNA: TGTGCCAGCAGTCGGGAAAGCCCCCTCTATGGCTACACCTTC
CDR3: CASSRESPLYGYTF

J: TRBJ1-2
D: .
size: .
V: TRBV29-1
DNA: TGCAGCGTTGGGGCAGGGAACTATGGCTACACCTTC
CDR3: CSVGAGNYGYTF

J: TRBJ2-7
D: TRBD2
size: .
V: TRBV20-1
DNA: TGCAGTGCTAGTGGGCAGGGAGGGACGGGGCAGTACTTC
CDR3: CSASGQGGTGQYF

J: TRBJ1-6
D: TRBD1
size: few
V: TRBV7-9
DNA: TGTGCCAGCAGCTTAGGAGGGACAGGTTATAATTCACCCCTCCACTTT
CDR3: CASSLGGTGYNSPLHF

J: TRBJ2-5
D: TRBD2
size: once
V: TRBV2
DNA: TGTGCCAGCAGCGGACTAGTCGGTGAGACCCAGTACTTC
CDR3: CASSGLVGETQYF

J: TRBJ2-7
D: TRBD1
size: .
V: TRBV18
DNA: TGTGCCAGCTCACCGGGACAGGGTATTTCCTACGAGCAGTACTTC
CDR3: CASSPGQGISYEQYF

J: TRBJ1-1
D: .
size: once
V: TRBV11-2
DNA: TGTGCCAGCAGCCCCTCATTTGGGGCAGGGCCCCTGGGGTACACTGAAGCTTTCTTT
CDR3: CASSPSFGAGPLGYTEAFF

J: TRBJ1-2
D: .
size: .
V: TRBV12-3/TRBV12-4
DNA: TGTGCCAGCACCGAGGGTTCGGGCTATGGCTACACCTTC
CDR3: CASTEGSGYGYTF

J: TRBJ1-6
D: .
size: .
V: TRBV19
DNA: TGTGCCAGTAGTATTGCGGGGGGCGATTCACCCCTCCACTTT
CDR3: CASSIAGGDSPLHF

J: TRBJ2-3
D: .
size: .
V: TRBV5-1
DNA: TGCGCCAGCGGACTTGGGACAGATACGCAGTATTTT
CDR3: CASGLGTDTQYF

J: TRBJ2-6
D: TRBD2
size: .
V: TRBV5-1
DNA: TGCGCCAGGCGCCCGGGGACTACCGGGTCTGGGGCCAACGTCCTGACTTTC
CDR3: CARRPGTTGSGANVLTF

J: TRBJ1-2
D: TRBD1
size: few
V: TRBV11-2
DNA: TGTGCCAGCAGCGCGACAGGGGTTGGGGGCTACACCTTC
CDR3: CASSATGVGGYTF

J: TRBJ2-1
D: .
size: .
V: TRBV2
DNA: TGTGCCAGCAGAGGAGGGTACAATGAGCAGTTCTTC
CDR3: CASRGGYNEQFF

J: TRBJ2-7
D: .
size: .
V: TRBV11-2
DNA: TGTGCCAGCAGGGGCGCAGGGTTCGAGCAGTACTTC
CDR3: CASRGAGFEQYF

J: TRBJ1-1
D: TRBD1
size: .
V: TRBV29-1
DNA: TGCAGCGTGACACCCCGGGACAGGGTGGGGTATAACACTGAAGCTTTCTTT
CDR3: CSVTPRDRVGYNTEAFF

J: TRBJ2-3
D: .
size: .
V: TRBV10-3
DNA: TGTGCCATCAGCGGAGGGACAGATACGCAGTATTTT
CDR3: CAISGGTDTQYF

J: TRBJ1-5
D: .
size: .
V: TRBV19
DNA: TGTGCCAGTAGTATAGACCCTGGCAATCAGCCCCAGCATTTT
CDR3: CASSIDPGNQPQHF

J: TRBJ1-2
D: TRBD1
size: once
V: TRBV5-1
DNA: TGCGCCAGCAGCTTGGTCGGGGGGACAGGGGACAGCTACACCTTC
CDR3: CASSLVGGTGDSYTF

J: TRBJ1-5
D: TRBD1
size: .
V: TRBV27
DNA: TGTGCCAGCAGCAAATCACAGGGGGGTAATCAGCCCCAGCATTTT
CDR3: CASSKSQGGNQPQHF

J: TRBJ2-1
D: .
size: once
V: TRBV7-3
DNA: TGTGCCAGCAGCTCCGCCGTCGGCACAGGGTGGAATGAGCAGTTCTTC
CDR3: CASSSAVGTGWNEQFF

J: TRBJ2-1
D: .
size: once
V: TRBV28
DNA: TGTGCCAGCAGCCCACCTCCCAGCTCCTACAATGAGCAGTTCTTC
CDR3: CASSPPPSSYNEQFF

J: TRBJ1-1
D: TRBD1
size: .
V: TRBV19
DNA: TGTGCCAGTAGAAGGACAGGGGGCATGGTGGACACTGAAGCTTTCTTT
CDR3: CASRRTGGMVDTEAFF